This entry lists 12 T cell receptor beta chains sequenced from one sample in a study of T cell responses to AZD1222 COVID-19 vaccine. Data came from immunoSEQ multiplex PCR; TCRdb stores just in-frame clones and leaves some out. This sample has 120,000 to 150,000 clones; about 91% occur once, and the top ten carry about 1.3%. The material sequenced was peripheral blood, taken on day 0 of AZD1222 vaccination. The source of these receptors is an adult in good health.

The V gene is TRBV5-1, the J gene TRBJ2-6; TRBD1 is a possible D gene (6 bases). Germline V lookup: CDR1 SGHRS, CDR2 YFSETQ. V dropped 0 bases and J dropped 0 bases, with 16 bases sitting between them. The length of the CDR3 is 19 residues. The CDR3 sequence: CASSLAGAPTNSGANVLTF. The CDR3 coding sequence is TGCGCCAGCAGCTTGGCAGGGGCCCCAACGAACTCTGGGGCCAACGTCCTGACTTTC.

This rearrangement joins TRBV19 to TRBJ1-6; 8 bases are a match to TRBD1. The CDR3 totals 17 residues. Germline CDR1 LNHDA, CDR2 SQIVND (reference sequence). With V trimmed by 10 bases and J by 1 base, 12 bases remained unmatched. As DNA, the CDR3 is TGTGCCACCTCAACGGACAGGGAAGGGTCCTATAATTCACCCCTCCACTTT. Protein sequence: CATSTDREGSYNSPLHF. The full variable domain, rest sourced from reference TRBV19 and TRBJ1-6, is DGGITQSPKYLFRKEGQNVTLSCEQNLNHDAMYWYRQDPGQGLRLIYYSQIVNDFQKGDIAEGYSVSREKKESFPLTVTSAQKNPTAFYLCATSTDREGSYNSPLHFGNGTRLTVT.

This clone was counted a single time. V and J are TRBV5-4 and TRBJ1-1; 7 nucleotides match TRBD1. CDR1 is SGHNT, CDR2 YYREEE, per germline (reference sequence). This CDR3 is built from 16 residues. V lost 5 bases, J lost 1 base, and 11 bases stayed unmatched. Written as DNA, the CDR3 is TGTGCCAGCAGTCGCGAAACAGGGGCGTCGAACACTGAAGCTTTCTTT. Residues: CASSRETGASNTEAFF.

The chain uses TRBV29-1 and TRBJ2-3; 7 bases fit TRBD1. With V trimmed by 7 bases and J by 1 base, 11 bases remained unmatched. CDR3 length: 15 amino acids. CDR1 is SQVTM and CDR2 is ANQGSEA in the germline V gene. This chain's CDR3 is CSARGGLAGTDTQYF. In DNA form, the CDR3 reads TGCAGCGCACGAGGGGGCCTAGCCGGCACAGATACGCAGTATTTT.

The chain is built from TRBV19 and TRBJ1-1, with D unclear. Germline loops: CDR1 LNHDA, CDR2 SQIVND (reference sequence). Trimming took off 7 bases at V and 0 bases at J, with 15 bases between the two ends. This CDR3 has 15 amino acids. CDR3 amino acids: CASKVADALNTEAFF. CDR3 DNA sequence: TGTGCCAGTAAGGTGGCCGATGCTCTGAACACTGAAGCTTTCTTT.

The CDR3 region has the DNA TGTGCCAGCAGTTTAAGGGACGGGTTTGGAGGGTACGAGCAGTACTTC. Its translation: CASSLRDGFGGYEQYF. The chain couples TRBV27 to TRBJ2-7, with D tentatively TRBD2 (6 bases). The CDR3 runs to 16 residues. CDR1 and CDR2 from the germline V gene are MNHEY and SMNVEV (reference sequence). Trimming removed 2 bases at V and 4 bases at J, with 18 bases between.

The gene calls are TRBV27 and TRBJ2-5; perhaps TRBD1 as D (6 bases). Germline CDR1 MNHEY, CDR2 SMNVEV (reference sequence). V was cut by 3 bases and J by 5 bases, with 10 bases left in between. This CDR3 has 13 amino acids. CDR3 sequence (DNA): TGTGCCAGCAGTTTGGGCAGGGGTGAGACCCAGTACTTC. This encodes CASSLGRGETQYF.

The chain joins TRBV19 to TRBJ1-1; 7 bases align to TRBD1. This CDR3 spans 15 amino acids. Germline CDR1 is LNHDA and CDR2 is SQIVND (reference sequence). Trimming removed 5 bases from V and 7 bases from J; junction bases left unmatched: 13. The CDR3 spells CASSLHPTGTVEAFF. The CDR3 nucleotides read TGTGCCAGTAGTCTCCACCCGACAGGGACGGTTGAAGCTTTCTTT.

The rearrangement links TRBV7-5 to TRBJ1-2; the table names TRBD1, a call not compared with the DNA. TRBV7-5 is an annotated pseudogene. The CDR3 extends over 15 amino acids. CDR3 sequence: CARSHRQAVWGGYTF. The CDR3, as DNA: TGTGCCAGAAGCCACAGACAGGCGGTATGGGGGGGCTACACCTTC.

The rearrangement uses TRBV5-1 and TRBJ1-6; 8 bases fit TRBD1. The CDR3 sequence is 17 residues long. The V segment lost 0 bases and the J segment 6 bases; nucleotides outside the gene matches: 8. The germline CDR1 and CDR2 sequences are SGHRS and YFSETQ. CDR3 bases: TGCGCCAGCAGCTTGGGACCGCAGGGGGCGGGTAATTCACCCCTCCACTTT. This translates into CASSLGPQGAGNSPLHF. The full variable domain, its missing parts supplied by reference TRBV5-1 and TRBJ1-6, is KAGVTQTPRYLIKTRGQQVTLSCSPISGHRSVSWYQQTPGQGLQFLFEYFSETQRNKGNFPGRFSGRQFSNSRSEMNVSTLELGDSALYLCASSLGPQGAGNSPLHFGNGTRLTVT.

This clone was observed a few times. The chain combines TRBV7-9 with TRBJ2-1; D not certain. V lost 2 bases and J lost 10, with 9 bases in between. Per germline, CDR1 SEHNR and CDR2 FQNEAQ (reference sequence). This CDR3 comprises 12 residues. The CDR3 region is CASSLPRSEQFF. The CDR3 bases are TGTGCCAGCAGCTTACCTCGTAGCGAGCAGTTCTTC.

The chain links TRBV9 to TRBJ1-1; no clear D. The CDR3 is 14 amino acids. V lost 0 bases, J lost 5 bases, and 11 bases lay in between. CDR1 and CDR2 from the germline V gene are SGDLS and YYNGEE. The CDR3 DNA reads as TGTGCCAGCAGCGTAGTGGAGGGTCGGACTGAAGCTTTCTTT. This gives the protein CASSVVEGRTEAFF.